These 31 T cell receptor beta chains originate from one sample sequenced in a study of cytomegalovirus exposure and HLA in healthy donors. With 60 Vbeta and 13 Jbeta primers, the PCR was carried out. Profiled with immunoSEQ multiplex PCR; TCRdb holds only in-frame clones, not every one. The repertoire holds 80,000 or so clones, with roughly 64% as singletons. Sequencing used PBMCs. The receptors were gathered from a man aged 25-45 years in good health and CMV-seropositive.

The J gene is TRBJ2-2, the V gene TRBV28; 9 bases fit TRBD1. CDR3 size: 16 residues. J lost 8 bases, V lost 5 bases, and 12 bases had no gene match. Germline CDR1 MDHEN, CDR2 SYDVKM. CDR3 in DNA: TGTGCCAGCAGTCCTTCGGCAGACAGGGGGGCAGGGGAGCTGTTTTTT. Translation: CASSPSADRGAGELFF. The whole variable domain, filled in from reference TRBV28 and TRBJ2-2, reads DVKVTQSSRYLVKRTGEKVFLECVQDMDHENMFWYRQDPGLGLRLIYFSYDVKMKEKGDIPEGYSVSREKKERFSLILESASTNQTSMYLCASSPSADRGAGELFFGEGSRLTVL.

The gene calls are TRBV4-1 and TRBJ2-7, with 7 positions matching TRBD1. CDR3 length: 14 residues. The V gene's germline CDR1 is MGHRA and CDR2 YSYEKL. V was pared by 5 bases and J by 1 base, with 5 bases of the junction left unmatched. As DNA, the CDR3 is TGCGCCAGCAGCGCACGGGACAGTTCCTACGAGCAGTACTTC. Protein: CASSARDSSYEQYF.

This clone came up a few times. This chain connects TRBV7-9 to TRBJ2-5, with TRBD1 matching over 7 bases. The CDR3 runs 16 residues. Germline CDR1 SEHNR, CDR2 FQNEAQ (reference sequence). V shed 0 bases, J shed 3 bases, and the junction held 7 bases outside the gene matches. CDR3 in amino acids: CASSLATGSGKETQYF. The CDR3 coding sequence is TGTGCCAGCAGCTTAGCGACAGGGAGTGGGAAAGAGACCCAGTACTTC.

This clone was counted once. A read error may produce the germline difference seen at one junction end. V usage is TRBV7-9 and J usage is TRBJ1-1; TRBD1 is a possible D gene (6 bases). Looked up from germline, CDR1 is SEHNR and CDR2 is FQNEAQ (reference sequence). The CDR3 totals 12 residues. The DNA for the CDR3 is TGTTCCAGCAGCTTAGGCCAGGGGATAGCTTTCTTT. Its protein product is CSSSLGQGIAFF.

The V call is TRBV5-1, the J call TRBJ1-4; D perhaps matches TRBD1 (5 bases). This CDR3 has 14 amino acids. Germline lookup yields CDR1 SGHRS and CDR2 YFSETQ. V shed 0 bases and J shed 5 bases, with 8 bases lying between them. The CDR3 DNA reads TGCGCCAGCAGCTTGGGGACAAGAAATGAAAAACTGTTTTTT. Its translation is CASSLGTRNEKLFF.

This chain links TRBV13 with TRBJ2-7; 12 positions match TRBD1. Germline V lookup: CDR1 PRHDT, CDR2 FYEKMQ (reference sequence). The V segment lost 3 bases and the J segment 7 bases; nucleotides outside the gene matches: 7. The CDR3 runs 15 residues. This chain's CDR3 is CASSFTGQGAREQYF. The CDR3 DNA reads TGTGCCAGCAGCTTCACGGGACAGGGGGCTCGGGAGCAGTACTTC. Full variable domain (outside the CDR3, taken from reference TRBV13 and TRBJ2-7): AAGVIQSPRHLIKEKRETATLKCYPIPRHDTVYWYQQGPGQDPQFLISFYEKMQSDKGSIPDRFSAQQFSDYHSELNMSSLELGDSALYFCASSFTGQGAREQYFGPGTRLTVT.

The chain couples TRBV29-1 to TRBJ2-7; 10 positions agree with TRBD1. V lost 1 base and J lost 6; bases outside the gene matches: 6. The CDR3 spans 14 residues. Germline-derived CDR1 and CDR2 are SQVTM and ANQGSEA. CDR3 sequence (DNA): TGCAGCGTTGAAGGAAGTGGGGACAGGGGCGAGCAGTACTTC. Protein product: CSVEGSGDRGEQYF.

The chain is built from TRBV6-1 and TRBJ2-7; the D gene is possibly TRBD2 (5 bases). V gave up 6 bases and J gave up 4 bases, with 13 bases separating them. The V gene's germline CDR1 is MNHNS and CDR2 SASEGT. The length of the CDR3 is 13 residues. The CDR3 bases are TGTGCCAGCAGGGACTCCTATGGGTACGAGCAGTACTTC. It codes for CASRDSYGYEQYF.

The chain links TRBV7-9 to TRBJ2-5; weak D call: TRBD2 (6 bases). V was trimmed by 5 bases and J by 5 bases, leaving 18 bases between them. Germline-derived CDR1 and CDR2 are SEHNR and FQNEAQ (reference sequence). This CDR3 has 15 amino acids. DNA for the CDR3: TGTGCCAGCAGCACCCAGCCGGGTGGAGGGGAGACCCAGTACTTC. Translating it yields CASSTQPGGGETQYF. Full variable domain (outside the CDR3, taken from reference TRBV7-9 and TRBJ2-5): DTGVSQNPRHKITKRGQNVTFRCDPISEHNRLYWYRQTLGQGPEFLTYFQNEAQLEKSRLLSDRFSAERPKGSFSTLEIQRTEQGDSAMYLCASSTQPGGGETQYFGPGTRLLVL.

This clone was found a few times. The chain links TRBV5-1 to TRBJ1-2, with 7 bases identical to TRBD1. CDR1 and CDR2 from the germline V gene are SGHRS and YFSETQ. Trimming took 0 bases from V and 1 from J; bases not matched to a gene: 3. CDR3 length equals 15 residues. The DNA for the CDR3 is TGCGCCAGCAGCTTGGGGACAGGCGTTAACTATGGCTACACCTTC. It codes for CASSLGTGVNYGYTF. The variable domain in full, completed from reference TRBV5-1 and TRBJ1-2, reads KAGVTQTPRYLIKTRGQQVTLSCSPISGHRSVSWYQQTPGQGLQFLFEYFSETQRNKGNFPGRFSGRQFSNSRSEMNVSTLELGDSALYLCASSLGTGVNYGYTFGSGTRLTVV.

This clone occurred a few times. V gene TRBV6-6 combines with J gene TRBJ2-3; no firm D call. There are 14 residues in the CDR3. CDR1 and CDR2 (germline): MNHNY, SVGAGI (reference sequence). Trimming removed 6 bases from V and 0 bases from J, with 10 bases in between. CDR3 in amino acids: CASSLDFSTDTQYF. CDR3 DNA sequence: TGTGCCAGCAGCCTCGACTTTAGCACAGATACGCAGTATTTT.

The sample holds a few counts of this clone. V and J are TRBV7-3 and TRBJ2-2, with 12 positions matching TRBD2. The CDR3 totals 16 residues. Unmatched junction bases numbered 2, after V lost 0 bases and J lost 6 bases. Germline loops: CDR1 SGHTA, CDR2 FQGTGA. As DNA, the CDR3 is TGTGCCAGCAGCTTAACGTCTAGCGGGAGGGCCGGGGAGCTGTTTTTT. Encoded protein: CASSLTSSGRAGELFF.

A single count supports this clone. V and J are TRBV19 and TRBJ2-2; 10 bases are shared with TRBD2. The germline V gene encodes CDR1 LNHDA and CDR2 SQIVND (reference sequence). The CDR3 totals 16 residues. The junction had 8 bases not matched to a gene; V was cut back by 5 bases and J by 5 bases. The CDR3 bases are TGTGCCAGTAGTTTAACTCTAGCGGGAGTGACCGGGGAGCTGTTTTTT. Its translation: CASSLTLAGVTGELFF.

The rearrangement links TRBV9 to TRBJ2-3; TRBD2 matches 7 bases. The CDR3 contains 15 residues. Trimming removed 4 bases from V and 2 bases from J; junction bases left unmatched: 7. Per the germline V gene, CDR1 is SGDLS and CDR2 is YYNGEE. CDR3 in amino acids: CASSTPAGNTDTQYF. The CDR3 DNA follows: TGTGCCAGCAGCACTCCAGCGGGAAACACAGATACGCAGTATTTT.

V gene TRBV6-1 combines with J gene TRBJ1-4; 10 bases are a match to TRBD1. The J segment lost 7 bases and the V segment lost 10 bases, leaving 9 bases of the junction unmatched. Germline CDR1 is MNHNS and CDR2 is SASEGT. This CDR3 contains 14 residues. CDR3 protein: CATDDRGLFEKLFF. The CDR3 DNA is TGTGCCACCGACGACAGGGGGCTTTTTGAAAAACTGTTTTTT.

This clone was detected only a few times. V usage is TRBV7-8 and J usage is TRBJ1-1; 8 nucleotides line up with TRBD1. CDR1 SGHVS and CDR2 FQNEAQ come from the germline V gene. The CDR3 has 16 amino acids. V lost 5 bases, J lost 1 base, and 9 bases stayed unmatched. The CDR3 sequence: CASSVLFRGRNTEAFF. In DNA, the CDR3 is TGTGCCAGCAGCGTACTATTCAGGGGGCGGAACACTGAAGCTTTCTTT.

V and J are TRBV28 and TRBJ1-5; 7 bases are shared with TRBD1. Germline V gives CDR1 MDHEN, CDR2 SYDVKM. The CDR3 consists of 14 residues. Trimming took 6 bases from V and 7 from J; bases not matched to a gene: 9. DNA of the CDR3: TGTGCCAGCAGCTTCAGACAGGGCGGGCAGCCCCAGCATTTT. Translating it yields CASSFRQGGQPQHF.

The chain employs TRBV7-2 and TRBJ2-3, with D tentatively TRBD2 (6 bases). This CDR3 has 15 residues. Germline CDR1 SGHTA, CDR2 FQGNSA. V was trimmed by 3 bases and J by 5 bases, leaving 15 bases between them. This CDR3 is CASSFVGGEVDTQYF. CDR3 coding DNA: TGTGCCAGCAGCTTTGTGGGTGGGGAGGTAGATACGCAGTATTTT.

The V call is TRBV20-1, the J call TRBJ1-1; D uncertain. This CDR3 has 10 amino acids. Germline lookup yields CDR1 DFQATT and CDR2 SNEGSKA (reference sequence). V lost 7 bases to trimming and J lost 4 bases, with 7 bases between them. The CDR3 DNA reads TGCAGTGAATCGAGCACTGAAGCTTTCTTT. This gives the protein CSESSTEAFF.

CDR3 DNA sequence: TGTGCCATCAGTGATCCGTCGGGGGGGTCCTACAATGAGCAGTTCTTC. Its protein is CAISDPSGGSYNEQFF. This sequence joins TRBV10-3 and TRBJ2-1, with 8 bases lining up with TRBD2. In germline, CDR1 is ENHRY, CDR2 SYGVKD. This CDR3 region has 16 residues. J lost 1 base, V lost 3 bases, and 5 bases had no gene match.

The rearrangement joins TRBV19 to TRBJ1-2; 12 bases agree with TRBD1. Looked up from germline, CDR1 is LNHDA and CDR2 is SQIVND (reference sequence). Unmatched junction bases numbered 13, after V lost 8 bases and J lost 3 bases. This CDR3 spans 17 amino acids. This CDR3 is CASFFPGQGAFDYGYTF. The CDR3 DNA is TGTGCCAGTTTTTTTCCGGGACAGGGGGCGTTTGACTATGGCTACACCTTC.

The CDR3 loop is CASSLAGAEQFF. The CDR3 bases are TGCGCCAGCAGCTTGGCCGGTGCGGAGCAGTTCTTC. The chain joins TRBV5-1 to TRBJ2-1; D ambiguous. The CDR3 sequence is 12 residues long. Germline V CDR1 and CDR2: SGHRS, YFSETQ. V shed 0 bases and J shed 10 bases, with 8 bases lying between them.

The CDR3 region is CASSQVGGAGELFF. The CDR3 coding sequence is TGTGCCAGCAGCCAAGTCGGGGGAGCCGGGGAGCTGTTTTTT. The chain combines TRBV9 with TRBJ2-2, with a possible D match to TRBD2 (6 bases). The V end lost 4 bases, the J end lost 6 bases, and 13 bases lay between the germline ends. The CDR3 has 14 residues. Germline CDR1 and CDR2: SGDLS and YYNGEE.

The chain combines TRBV18 with TRBJ1-4; tentative D call: TRBD1 (6 bases). The germline V gene has CDR1 KGHSH and CDR2 LQKENI. This CDR3 has 15 amino acids. Trimming removed 6 bases at V and 6 bases at J, with 17 bases between. The CDR3 nucleotides are TGTGCCAGCTCGTCCTCTCAGGGGCCGGATGAAAAACTGTTTTTT. This encodes CASSSSQGPDEKLFF.

On this clone: One end of the junction fails to match germline, which may point to a read error. J is TRBJ2-2 and V is TRBV30; TRBD2 matches at 9 bases. This CDR3 spans 15 amino acids. The V gene's germline CDR1 is GTSNPN and CDR2 SVGIG (reference sequence). CDR3 sequence reads: CAWSGGLAKTGELFF. CDR3 nucleotide sequence: TGTGCCTGGAGTGGTGGACTAGCGAAGACCGGGGAGCTGTTTTTT.

This clone was seen a few times. The chain uses TRBV5-1 and TRBJ2-7, with 8 bases matching TRBD1. The germline CDR1 and CDR2 sequences are SGHRS and YFSETQ. The V gene end was trimmed by 0 bases and the J gene end by 1 base; junction bases not matched to a gene: 3. The CDR3 totals 15 residues. The CDR3 protein is CASSLGRGLSYEQYF. The CDR3 nucleotides are TGCGCCAGCAGCTTGGGCAGGGGGCTGTCCTACGAGCAGTACTTC.

The V and J genes are TRBV5-1 and TRBJ2-5; 11 nucleotides agree with TRBD2. V shed 6 bases and J 3 bases; nucleotides not matched to a gene: 4. Germline assignment: CDR1 SGHRS and CDR2 YFSETQ. This CDR3 has 14 residues. CDR3 nucleotides: TGCGCCAGCACCTTACTAGCGGGAGAAGAGACCCAGTACTTC. This codes for CASTLLAGEETQYF.

This chain connects TRBV4-1 to TRBJ2-7, with a weak D call TRBD1 (6 bases). The germline gives CDR1 MGHRA, CDR2 YSYEKL. Trimming left V 0 bases short and J 6 bases short, with 12 bases between. The CDR3 runs to 14 residues. CDR3 nucleotide sequence: TGCGCCAGCAGCCAAGAGGGCAGGGGAGCCGAGCAGTACTTC. It is translated as CASSQEGRGAEQYF.

Only one count was recorded for this clone. V is TRBV6-5 and J is TRBJ2-5; TRBD2 is a possible D gene (6 bases). The CDR3 is 15 amino acids. Trimming removed 0 bases from V and 2 bases from J, with 10 bases in between. CDR1 and CDR2 from the germline V gene are MNHEY and SVGAGI. CDR3 coding DNA: TGTGCCAGCAGTTACTCGATAGCGGCACAAGAGACCCAGTACTTC. Its protein is CASSYSIAAQETQYF.

The rearrangement uses TRBV28 and TRBJ1-2, with D perhaps TRBD1 (6 bases). This CDR3 has 14 amino acids. Germline-derived CDR1 and CDR2 are MDHEN and SYDVKM. The V gene lost 5 bases and the J gene lost 8 bases, with 18 bases spanning the gap. CDR3 DNA sequence: TGTGCCAGCAGTCGCGCGACCCTCCAGGGGGGCTACACCTTC. It yields the protein CASSRATLQGGYTF.

The chain employs TRBV13 and TRBJ2-3, with 7 positions matching TRBD1. CDR1 is PRHDT and CDR2 is FYEKMQ in the germline V gene (reference sequence). The V gene end was trimmed by 2 bases and the J gene end by 2 bases; junction bases not matched to a gene: 4. There are 15 residues in the CDR3. The CDR3 protein is CASSLSGTVTDTQYF. In nucleotides, the CDR3 is TGTGCCAGCAGCTTATCCGGGACAGTCACAGATACGCAGTATTTT.